This TCR beta chain originates from a study of shared clonotypes between healthy human individuals. Overall study results and limits: Among donors, sharing of clonotypes was expected to be affected by sequencing depth.

Healthy adults negative for HIV, lacking recent acute infections or vaccinations, served as donors. The protocol was immunoSEQ multiplex PCR, while the TCRdb copy is restricted to in-frame clones and leaves out a portion. The repertoire includes roughly 2.2 million clones, approximately 90% of them detected once, and about 0.41% sits in the top ten. A remark on this clone: The antigen is undetermined.

Germline lookup yields CDR1 SGHRS and CDR2 YFSETQ. J was trimmed by 4 bases and V by 6 bases; bases with no gene match: 7. The CDR3 length is 15 residues. The sequence derives from a man aged 18 to 30 in good health. Some clones in this sample may be carry-over from other donors' samples. The specimen was naive CD4+ T cells from PBMCs. Subset specified: CD45RA+ positively selected. The V call is TRBV5-1, the J call TRBJ2-3; 11 bases line up with TRBD2. The CDR3 reads CASTPGLAVADTQYF. As DNA, the CDR3 is TGCGCCAGCACACCGGGACTAGCGGTGGCAGATACGCAGTATTTT.